This T cell receptor (beta chain) stems from a study of T cells after yellow fever vaccination. Study observations and caveats: Contaminating bulk clonotypes could be abundant in FACS-sorted repertoires. Clones that expanded after primary vaccination mostly reappeared after the booster (roughly 95% CD4, 70% to 90% CD8). It was the secondary response that reached its peak faster, day 5 versus 15, but it was weaker.

A remark on this clonotype: Its antigen remains unidentified.

For TCR, cDNA came from 5'RACE template switching, which added a universal primer site and UMIs. TCRdb used MiXCR to reprocess the 5' RACE reads, holding one entry per CDR3 protein. Of around 320,000 distinct CDR3 sequences listed, around 9.3% were seen once; the top ten hold around 3.3%. This receptor was taken from a man between 18 and 35 years old who received the YFV17D yellow fever vaccine. The sequenced sample was CD4+ T cells sorted from PBMCs, obtained 5 days after the yellow fever booster vaccination.

The CDR3 DNA reads TGTGCCAGCAGCTTCCGGGGGCCCTCCTACGAGCAGTACTTC. It is translated as CASSFRGPSYEQYF. This chain joins TRBV5-6 and TRBJ2-7; possibly TRBD1 or TRBD2 for D (6 bases each). V dropped 2 bases and J dropped 0 bases, with 9 bases sitting between them. Germline values: CDR1 SGHDT, CDR2 YYEEEE. CDR3 length equals 14 residues. The full variable domain, with the rest looked up from reference TRBV5-6 and TRBJ2-7, is DAGVTQSPTHLIKTRGQQVTLRCSPKSGHDTVSWYQQALGQGPQFIFQYYEEEERQRGNFPDRFSGHQFPNYSSELNVNALLLGDSALYLCASSFRGPSYEQYFGPGTRLTVT.